Each of the 13 T cell receptor beta chains below was sequenced from the same sample in a study of cytomegalovirus exposure and HLA in healthy donors. Primers: 60 Vbeta forward and 13 Jbeta reverse. Using immunoSEQ multiplex PCR, the repertoire was profiled, and TCRdb retains in-frame clones only, with some absent. The sample includes hundreds of thousands of clones, approximately 70% of them seen just once. The sample comprised PBMCs. The receptor source for this set is a man aged 35 to 55 in good health and CMV-seropositive.

The chain joins TRBV25-1 to TRBJ1-3; D gene ambiguous. CDR3 length equals 12 residues. Trimming took 7 bases from V and 1 from J, leaving 5 bases between them. Germline loops: CDR1 MGHDK, CDR2 SYGVNS. CDR3 sequence reads: CASTLSGNTIYF. DNA of the CDR3: TGTGCCAGCACCTTATCTGGAAACACCATATATTTT.

CDR3 coding DNA: TGTGCCAGCAGCCTAGGACAGGCCCCGGCGGGGGAGACCCAGTACTTC. Translation gives CASSLGQAPAGETQYF. V and J are TRBV5-4 and TRBJ2-5; perhaps TRBD1 as D (7 bases). The V gene's germline CDR1 is SGHNT and CDR2 YYREEE (reference sequence). V was clipped by 4 bases and J by 5 bases, with 21 bases between them. The CDR3 extends over 16 amino acids. Supplemented by reference TRBV5-4 and TRBJ2-5, the full variable domain reads ETGVTQSPTHLIKTRGQQVTLRCSSQSGHNTVSWYQQALGQGPQFIFQYYREEENGRGNFPPRFSGLQFPNYSSELNVNALELDDSALYLCASSLGQAPAGETQYFGPGTRLLVL.

The J gene is TRBJ2-2, the V gene TRBV7-2; 11 bases map to TRBD1. CDR1 is SGHTA, CDR2 FQGNSA, per germline. The CDR3 loop spans 17 amino acids. Unmatched junction bases numbered 8, after V lost 2 bases and J lost 6 bases. CDR3 DNA: TGTGCCAGCAGCTTACCCGGACAGGGGGCGCGGTCCGGGGAGCTGTTTTTT. Protein sequence: CASSLPGQGARSGELFF. Filled out from reference TRBV7-2 and TRBJ2-2, the complete variable domain reads GAGVSQSPSNKVTEKGKDVELRCDPISGHTALYWYRQSLGQGLEFLIYFQGNSAPDKSGLPSDRFSAERTGGSVSTLTIQRTQQEDSAVYLCASSLPGQGARSGELFFGEGSRLTVL.

The chain carries TRBV4-1 and TRBJ2-7, with TRBD1 matching 7 bases. Germline CDR1 is MGHRA and CDR2 is YSYEKL. The CDR3 runs to 16 residues. Germline trimming cut 1 base from V and 1 base from J; bases unmatched to any gene: 7. CDR3 sequence (DNA): TGCGCCAGCAGCCAAGTTATGACAGGGAGTTCCTACGAGCAGTACTTC. Its translation: CASSQVMTGSSYEQYF.

This clone showed up just a few times. The V call is TRBV7-9, the J call TRBJ2-1, with 11 bases aligning to TRBD2. V shed 0 bases, J shed 8 bases, and the junction held 3 bases outside the gene matches. The germline V gene has CDR1 SEHNR and CDR2 FQNEAQ (reference sequence). The CDR3 is made up of 15 amino acids. CDR3 sequence (DNA): TGTGCCAGCAGCTTAGCTGGGACTAGCGGAGATGAGCAGTTCTTC. This sequence encodes CASSLAGTSGDEQFF.

The rearrangement links TRBV5-4 to TRBJ2-7; TRBD2 aligns across 10 bases. The CDR3 has 15 amino acids. Trimming cost V 3 bases and J 3 bases; bases outside gene matches: 6. CDR1 is SGHNT, CDR2 YYREEE, per germline (reference sequence). The chain's CDR3 is CASSSRTSGVYEQYF. The CDR3 nucleotides are TGTGCCAGCAGCTCCCGGACTAGCGGAGTCTACGAGCAGTACTTC.

The rearrangement uses TRBV4-1 and TRBJ1-4; TRBD1 matches 8 bases. The V gene end was trimmed by 8 bases and the J gene end by 1 base; junction bases not matched to a gene: 9. This CDR3 is 16 amino acids long. Germline V gene data show CDR1 as MGHRA and CDR2 as YSYEKL. The CDR3, as DNA: TGCGCCAGCGCCCCACAGGGGGTCATAACTAATGAAAAACTGTTTTTT. This encodes CASAPQGVITNEKLFF.

This sequence joins TRBV19 and TRBJ1-2; 9 bases agree with TRBD1. The CDR3 contains 16 residues. V trimming: 3 bases; J trimming: 1 base; junction bases outside the gene matches: 6. Germline V gene data show CDR1 as LNHDA and CDR2 as SQIVND (reference sequence). The CDR3 DNA reads as TGTGCCAGTAGTATGTCCGCGGGACAGGGTAACTATGGCTACACCTTC. Its protein is CASSMSAGQGNYGYTF.

V gene TRBV25-1 combines with J gene TRBJ1-3; weak D call: TRBD1 (6 bases). With 7 bases removed from V and 3 bases from J, the gap between germline ends came to 13 bases. The CDR3 has 14 residues. Germline values: CDR1 MGHDK, CDR2 SYGVNS. Here the CDR3 reads CASTQGGVGNTIYF. CDR3 DNA: TGTGCCAGCACCCAAGGGGGGGTTGGAAACACCATATATTTT.

V and J are TRBV7-9 and TRBJ2-2, with a possible D match to TRBD1 (6 bases). The CDR3 covers 16 residues. The V and J ends lost 5 bases and 2 bases respectively, with 15 bases between them. Germline V gene lookup returns CDR1 SEHNR and CDR2 FQNEAQ (reference sequence). CDR3 sequence reads: CASSLNQGGNTGELFF. The CDR3, as DNA: TGTGCCAGCAGCCTGAACCAAGGGGGTAACACCGGGGAGCTGTTTTTT.

The rearrangement links TRBV6-1 to TRBJ2-6; D might be TRBD1 (6 bases). The CDR3 is made up of 15 amino acids. The V gene's germline CDR1 is MNHNS and CDR2 SASEGT. V dropped 5 bases and J dropped 1 base, with 9 bases sitting between them. This chain's CDR3 is CASSRGGSGANVLTF. CDR3 in DNA: TGTGCCAGCAGTCGAGGGGGTTCTGGGGCCAACGTCCTGACTTTC.

This chain connects TRBV11-1 to TRBJ2-7, with 9 positions matching TRBD1. This CDR3 region has 15 residues. The germline CDR1 and CDR2 sequences are SGHAT and FQDESV (reference sequence). The trim removed 5 bases at V and 0 bases at J, leaving 5 bases unmatched. CDR3 in DNA: TGTGCCAGCAGCCCCCGGGACAGGGCCTCCTACGAGCAGTACTTC. It yields the protein CASSPRDRASYEQYF. The full variable domain, rest sourced from reference TRBV11-1 and TRBJ2-7, is EAEVAQSPRYKITEKSQAVAFWCDPISGHATLYWYRQILGQGPELLVQFQDESVVDDSQLPKDRFSAERLKGVDSTLKIQPAELGDSAMYLCASSPRDRASYEQYFGPGTRLTVT.

V is TRBV11-1 and J is TRBJ2-5, with TRBD1 matching 8 bases. CDR3 size: 16 residues. With 4 bases clipped from V and 1 base from J, the junction kept 8 bases outside the gene matches. CDR1 and CDR2 (germline): SGHAT, FQDESV (reference sequence). The CDR3 is CASSSDTTGGQETQYF. Here the CDR3 DNA reads TGTGCCAGCAGCTCAGACACTACAGGGGGCCAAGAGACCCAGTACTTC.